Here is one T cell receptor (beta chain) with its context. The antigen remains unidentified. This specimen comes from a study of cytomegalovirus exposure and HLA in healthy donors. V shed 7 bases, J shed 6 bases, and the junction held 9 bases outside the gene matches. Per germline, CDR1 MNHEY and CDR2 SMNVEV (reference sequence). This CDR3 is built from 14 residues. General study findings and limits: After further analysis at a later stage, around 17,000 TCR beta sequences were associated with HLA alleles at 0.05 false discovery rate. Specific recognition of CMV antigens was confirmed in vitro for a few chains (all CMV-associated). Most subjects' HLA-A and HLA-B alleles were reportedly predicted from TCR beta sequences. By HLA locus, TCR association rates varied in a later analysis, with DRB1 showing the most and HLA-C the fewest.

The PCR ran on 60 Vbeta and 13 Jbeta primers. Assay: immunoSEQ multiplex PCR; the TCRdb copy retains only in-frame clones and omits some. The repertoire holds 85,000 to 120,000 clones, with around 80% as singletons. The sample consisted of PBMCs. The rearrangement joins TRBV27 to TRBJ2-3, with 8 bases matching TRBD1. The clonotype comes from a man in his forties in good health and CMV-seronegative. Here the CDR3 DNA reads TGTGCCAGCAAGGGGACAGGTCCTACGGATACGCAGTATTTT. It specifies CASKGTGPTDTQYF.